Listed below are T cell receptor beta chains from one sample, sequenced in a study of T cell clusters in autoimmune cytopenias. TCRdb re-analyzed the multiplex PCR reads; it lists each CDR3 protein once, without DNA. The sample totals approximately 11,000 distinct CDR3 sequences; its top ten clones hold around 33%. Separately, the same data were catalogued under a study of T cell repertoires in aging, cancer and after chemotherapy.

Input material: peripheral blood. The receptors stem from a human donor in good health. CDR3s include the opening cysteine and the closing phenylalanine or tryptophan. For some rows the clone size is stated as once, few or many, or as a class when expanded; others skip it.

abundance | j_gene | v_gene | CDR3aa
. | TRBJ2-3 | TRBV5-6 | CASSLGTRPTDTQYF
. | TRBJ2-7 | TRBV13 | CASSTWTSGTYEQYF
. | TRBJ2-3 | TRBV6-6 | CASSTRDKTDTQYF
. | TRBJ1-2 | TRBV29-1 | CSVASGVDYGYTF
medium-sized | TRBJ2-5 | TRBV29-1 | CSVEGASGGQETQYF
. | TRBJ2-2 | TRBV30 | CAWSGGTGLTGELFF
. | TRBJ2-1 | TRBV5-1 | CASSHGLRAHTYNEQFF
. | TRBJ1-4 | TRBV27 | CASSSRDRLNEKLFF
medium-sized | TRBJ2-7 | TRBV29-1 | CSVGWADEQYF
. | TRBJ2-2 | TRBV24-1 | CATRRDGNTGELFF
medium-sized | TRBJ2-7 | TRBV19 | CASSISSGPYEQYF